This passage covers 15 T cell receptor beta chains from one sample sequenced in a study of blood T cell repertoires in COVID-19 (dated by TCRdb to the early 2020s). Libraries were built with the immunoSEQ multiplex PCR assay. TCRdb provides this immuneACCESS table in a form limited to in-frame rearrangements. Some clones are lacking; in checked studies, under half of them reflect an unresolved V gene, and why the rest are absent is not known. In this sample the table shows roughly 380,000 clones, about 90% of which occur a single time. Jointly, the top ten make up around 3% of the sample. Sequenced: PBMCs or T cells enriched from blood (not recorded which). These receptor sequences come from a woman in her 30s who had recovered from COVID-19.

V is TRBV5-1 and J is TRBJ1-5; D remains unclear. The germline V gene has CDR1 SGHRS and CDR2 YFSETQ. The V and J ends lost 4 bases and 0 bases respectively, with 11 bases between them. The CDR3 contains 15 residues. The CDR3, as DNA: TGCGCCAGCAGCCTCGCTAGCTATAGCAATCAGCCCCAGCATTTT. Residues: CASSLASYSNQPQHF. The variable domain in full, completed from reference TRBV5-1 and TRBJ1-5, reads KAGVTQTPRYLIKTRGQQVTLSCSPISGHRSVSWYQQTPGQGLQFLFEYFSETQRNKGNFPGRFSGRQFSNSRSEMNVSTLELGDSALYLCASSLASYSNQPQHFGDGTRLSIL.

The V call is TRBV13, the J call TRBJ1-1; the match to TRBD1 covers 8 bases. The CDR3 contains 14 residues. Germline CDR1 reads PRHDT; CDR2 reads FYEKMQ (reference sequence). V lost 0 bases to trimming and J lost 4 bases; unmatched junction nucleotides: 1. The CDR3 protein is CASSLGRGLTEAFF. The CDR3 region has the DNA TGTGCCAGCAGCTTAGGCAGGGGGCTCACTGAAGCTTTCTTT.

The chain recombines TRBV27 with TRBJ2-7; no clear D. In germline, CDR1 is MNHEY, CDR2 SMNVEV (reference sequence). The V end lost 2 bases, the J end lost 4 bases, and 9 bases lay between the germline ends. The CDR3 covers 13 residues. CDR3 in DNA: TGTGCCAGCAGTTTAGGCATATCTTACGAGCAGTACTTC. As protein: CASSLGISYEQYF.

The CDR3: CASSQMAPNEQFF. The CDR3 bases are TGCGCCAGCAGCCAAATGGCCCCTAATGAGCAGTTCTTC. The rearrangement joins TRBV4-1 to TRBJ2-1; D is unresolved. Trimming stripped 2 bases from V and 7 bases from J, with 9 bases between. This CDR3 contains 13 residues. Germline V gene sequence: CDR1 MGHRA, CDR2 YSYEKL.

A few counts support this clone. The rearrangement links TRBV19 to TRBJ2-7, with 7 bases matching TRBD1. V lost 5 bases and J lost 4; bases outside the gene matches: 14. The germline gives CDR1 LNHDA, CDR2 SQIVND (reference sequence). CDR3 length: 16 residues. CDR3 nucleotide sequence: TGTGCCAGTAGTGCCATTAGAAGGACAGGCACGTACGAGCAGTACTTC. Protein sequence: CASSAIRRTGTYEQYF. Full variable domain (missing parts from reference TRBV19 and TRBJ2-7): DGGITQSPKYLFRKEGQNVTLSCEQNLNHDAMYWYRQDPGQGLRLIYYSQIVNDFQKGDIAEGYSVSREKKESFPLTVTSAQKNPTAFYLCASSAIRRTGTYEQYFGPGTRLTVT.

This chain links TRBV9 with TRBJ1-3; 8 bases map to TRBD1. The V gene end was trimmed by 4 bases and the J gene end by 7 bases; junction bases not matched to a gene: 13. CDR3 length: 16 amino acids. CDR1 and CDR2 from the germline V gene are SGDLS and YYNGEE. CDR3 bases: TGTGCCAGCAGCCAAAGAGGGACAGGTAGTGGGAACACCATATATTTT. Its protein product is CASSQRGTGSGNTIYF.

This CDR3 is CASSQYNEQFF. Written as DNA, the CDR3 is TGTGCCAGCAGTCAATACAATGAGCAGTTCTTC. J is TRBJ2-1 and V is TRBV27; no definite D call. The V gene's germline CDR1 is MNHEY and CDR2 SMNVEV (reference sequence). Trimming removed 5 bases from V and 4 bases from J, with 3 bases in between. The CDR3 length is 11 residues.

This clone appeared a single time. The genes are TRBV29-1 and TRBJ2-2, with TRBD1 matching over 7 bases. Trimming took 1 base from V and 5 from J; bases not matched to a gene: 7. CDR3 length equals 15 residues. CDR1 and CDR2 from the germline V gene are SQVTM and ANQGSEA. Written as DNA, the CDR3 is TGCAGCGTTGAAGGGGGGACAGCAGGAACCGGGGAGCTGTTTTTT. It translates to CSVEGGTAGTGELFF.

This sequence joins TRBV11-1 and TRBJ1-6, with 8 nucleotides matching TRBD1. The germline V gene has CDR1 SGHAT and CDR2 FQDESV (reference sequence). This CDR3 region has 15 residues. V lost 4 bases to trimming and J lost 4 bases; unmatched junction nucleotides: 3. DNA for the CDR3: TGTGCCAGCAGCTCACAGGGGGGTTATAATTCACCCCTCCACTTT. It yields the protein CASSSQGGYNSPLHF.

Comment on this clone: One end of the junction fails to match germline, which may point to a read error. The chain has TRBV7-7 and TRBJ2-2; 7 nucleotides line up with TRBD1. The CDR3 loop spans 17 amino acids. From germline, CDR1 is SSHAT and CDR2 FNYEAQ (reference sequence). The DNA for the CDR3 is TGTGCTAGCAGCTCCAGACCGGGACAGTCGAACACCGGGGAGCTGTTTTTT. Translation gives CASSSRPGQSNTGELFF.

The CDR3 nucleotides are TGTGCCAGCGTCCTTCAGGGGGCCGCCGGGGAGCTGTTTTTT. This codes for CASVLQGAAGELFF. This chain links TRBV7-9 with TRBJ2-2, with TRBD1 matching over 8 bases. Trimming cost V 8 bases and J 6 bases; bases outside gene matches: 8. CDR3 length: 14 amino acids. CDR1 is SEHNR and CDR2 is FQNEAQ in the germline V gene (reference sequence).

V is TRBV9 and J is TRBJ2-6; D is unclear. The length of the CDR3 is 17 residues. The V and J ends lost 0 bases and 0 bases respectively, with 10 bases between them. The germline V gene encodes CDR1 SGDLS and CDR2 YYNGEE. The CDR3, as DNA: TGTGCCAGCAGCGTAGGAGTCCCAACCTCTGGGGCCAACGTCCTGACTTTC. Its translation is CASSVGVPTSGANVLTF.

CDR3 DNA: TGCGCCAGCAGCCAAGTCCAGGGGCCGGAAGGAGCTGAAGCTTTCTTT. It is translated as CASSQVQGPEGAEAFF. The chain has TRBV4-1 and TRBJ1-1; D possibly corresponds to TRBD1 (6 bases). With 1 base removed from V and 6 bases from J, the gap between germline ends came to 18 bases. CDR1 MGHRA and CDR2 YSYEKL come from the germline V gene. The CDR3 runs to 16 residues.

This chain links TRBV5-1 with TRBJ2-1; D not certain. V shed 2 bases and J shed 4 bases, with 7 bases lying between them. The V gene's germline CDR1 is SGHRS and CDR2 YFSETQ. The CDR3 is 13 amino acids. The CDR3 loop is CASSFAEYNEQFF. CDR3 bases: TGCGCCAGCAGCTTTGCGGAGTACAATGAGCAGTTCTTC.

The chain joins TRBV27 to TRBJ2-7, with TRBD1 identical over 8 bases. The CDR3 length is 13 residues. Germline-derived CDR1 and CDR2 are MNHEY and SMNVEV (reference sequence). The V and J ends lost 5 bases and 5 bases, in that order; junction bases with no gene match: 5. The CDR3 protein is CASSRQGANEQYF. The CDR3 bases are TGTGCCAGCAGTCGTCAGGGGGCCAACGAGCAGTACTTC.